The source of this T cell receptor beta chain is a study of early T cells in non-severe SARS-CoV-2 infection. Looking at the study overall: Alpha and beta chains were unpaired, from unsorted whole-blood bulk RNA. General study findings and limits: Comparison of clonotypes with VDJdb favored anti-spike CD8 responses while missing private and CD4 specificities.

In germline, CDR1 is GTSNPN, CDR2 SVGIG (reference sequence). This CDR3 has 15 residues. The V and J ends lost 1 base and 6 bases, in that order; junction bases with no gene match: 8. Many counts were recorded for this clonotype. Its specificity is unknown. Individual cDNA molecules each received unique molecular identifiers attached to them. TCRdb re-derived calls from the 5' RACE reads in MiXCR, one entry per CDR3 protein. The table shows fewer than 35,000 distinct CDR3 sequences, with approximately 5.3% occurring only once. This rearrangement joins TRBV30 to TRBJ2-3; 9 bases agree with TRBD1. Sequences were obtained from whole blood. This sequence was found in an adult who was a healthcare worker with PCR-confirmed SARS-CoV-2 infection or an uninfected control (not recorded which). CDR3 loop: CAWSGWDRVRDTQYF. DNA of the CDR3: TGTGCCTGGAGTGGCTGGGACAGGGTGCGGGATACGCAGTATTTT.